These T cell receptor beta chains were read from a single sample in a study of cytomegalovirus exposure and HLA in healthy donors. The protocol was immunoSEQ multiplex PCR, while the TCRdb copy is restricted to in-frame clones and leaves out a portion. In the table there are 90,000 to 150,000 clones, approximately 8% of which are singletons. Material: PBMCs. The receptors come from a woman between 35 and 50 years old in good health and CMV-seropositive. Both conserved end residues are trimmed from each CDR3. Fields, in order: V gene, J gene, CDR3 protein.

TRBV5-1	TRBJ2-3	ASSLGTGWLTDTQY
TRBV2	TRBJ2-6	ASSDRDRAFSGANVLT
TRBV7-8	TRBJ2-5	ASSFYSETQY
TRBV5-4	TRBJ2-5	ASSELGGKTQY
TRBV5-6	TRBJ1-1	ASRPGTPNTEAF
TRBV5-4	TRBJ1-1	ASSLNTGVNTEAF
TRBV19	TRBJ1-5	ASSRTGVGRQPQH
TRBV11-2	TRBJ1-5	ASSDRGQHQH
TRBV7-2	TRBJ1-4	ASSLESGVKLF
TRBV4-1	TRBJ1-2	ASSQDAVEDYGYT
TRBV7-7	TRBJ2-3	ASSLRLNWRGSTDTQY
TRBV18	TRBJ2-2	ASSPSIGQGGTGELF
TRBV5-4	TRBJ1-2	ASSLGTGRGYGYT
TRBV19	TRBJ2-1	ASNFRDNEQF
TRBV4-1	TRBJ1-1	ASSPIGGPENTEAF
TRBV28	TRBJ2-5	ASSGTAYQETQY
TRBV19	TRBJ2-2	ASSISGGELF
TRBV27	TRBJ1-4	ASSARGSSAEKLF
TRBV7-8	TRBJ2-7	ASSLQGYEQY
TRBV30	TRBJ1-4	AWSTGLLIPNEKLF